The TCR beta chain described here comes from a study of beta chain features in type 1 diabetes. Broader study findings: Within patients, naive, central memory and Treg TCRB repertoires seemed more similar than within healthy donors. In all four CD4+ subsets, TCRB CDR3 length was significantly, moderately reduced in type 1 diabetes.

Notes on this clone: What it binds is not known.

Every donor provided one heparinised blood draw, which averaged about 110 mL. Sequencing targeted expressed TCRB transcripts, as all isolated RNA had been reverse transcribed. The table came from immunoSEQ multiplex PCR; TCRdb's copy has only in-frame clones and leaves some out. This table holds around 160,000 clones, 40% to 60% found once. This clonotype was obtained from a man younger than 35 in good health. The specimen was Tregs from blood.

CDR3: CASSFGRDSGANVLTF. The CDR3 DNA sequence: TGCGCCAGCAGCTTTGGGAGGGACTCTGGGGCCAACGTCCTGACTTTC. The chain employs TRBV5-1 and TRBJ2-6, with 7 bases identical to TRBD2. The length of the CDR3 is 16 residues. From germline, CDR1 is SGHRS and CDR2 YFSETQ. The trim removed 2 bases at V and 0 bases at J, leaving 2 bases unmatched.